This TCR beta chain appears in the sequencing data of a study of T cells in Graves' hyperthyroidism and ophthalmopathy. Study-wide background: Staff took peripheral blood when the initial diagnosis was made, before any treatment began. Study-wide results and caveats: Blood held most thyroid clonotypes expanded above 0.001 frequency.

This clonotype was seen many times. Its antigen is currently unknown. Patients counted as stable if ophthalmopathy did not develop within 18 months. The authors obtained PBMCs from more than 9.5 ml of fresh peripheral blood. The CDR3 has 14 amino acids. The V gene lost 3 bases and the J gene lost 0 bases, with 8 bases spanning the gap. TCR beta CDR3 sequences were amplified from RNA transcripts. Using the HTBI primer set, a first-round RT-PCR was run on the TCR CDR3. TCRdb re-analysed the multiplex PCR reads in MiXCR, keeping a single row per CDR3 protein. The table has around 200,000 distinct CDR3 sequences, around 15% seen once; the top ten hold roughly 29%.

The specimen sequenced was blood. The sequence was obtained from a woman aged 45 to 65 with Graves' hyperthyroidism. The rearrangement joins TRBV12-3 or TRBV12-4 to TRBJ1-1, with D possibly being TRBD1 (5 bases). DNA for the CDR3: TGTGCCAGCAGTTTCGGCAGGGTGAACACTGAAGCTTTCTTT. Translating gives CASSFGRVNTEAFF.